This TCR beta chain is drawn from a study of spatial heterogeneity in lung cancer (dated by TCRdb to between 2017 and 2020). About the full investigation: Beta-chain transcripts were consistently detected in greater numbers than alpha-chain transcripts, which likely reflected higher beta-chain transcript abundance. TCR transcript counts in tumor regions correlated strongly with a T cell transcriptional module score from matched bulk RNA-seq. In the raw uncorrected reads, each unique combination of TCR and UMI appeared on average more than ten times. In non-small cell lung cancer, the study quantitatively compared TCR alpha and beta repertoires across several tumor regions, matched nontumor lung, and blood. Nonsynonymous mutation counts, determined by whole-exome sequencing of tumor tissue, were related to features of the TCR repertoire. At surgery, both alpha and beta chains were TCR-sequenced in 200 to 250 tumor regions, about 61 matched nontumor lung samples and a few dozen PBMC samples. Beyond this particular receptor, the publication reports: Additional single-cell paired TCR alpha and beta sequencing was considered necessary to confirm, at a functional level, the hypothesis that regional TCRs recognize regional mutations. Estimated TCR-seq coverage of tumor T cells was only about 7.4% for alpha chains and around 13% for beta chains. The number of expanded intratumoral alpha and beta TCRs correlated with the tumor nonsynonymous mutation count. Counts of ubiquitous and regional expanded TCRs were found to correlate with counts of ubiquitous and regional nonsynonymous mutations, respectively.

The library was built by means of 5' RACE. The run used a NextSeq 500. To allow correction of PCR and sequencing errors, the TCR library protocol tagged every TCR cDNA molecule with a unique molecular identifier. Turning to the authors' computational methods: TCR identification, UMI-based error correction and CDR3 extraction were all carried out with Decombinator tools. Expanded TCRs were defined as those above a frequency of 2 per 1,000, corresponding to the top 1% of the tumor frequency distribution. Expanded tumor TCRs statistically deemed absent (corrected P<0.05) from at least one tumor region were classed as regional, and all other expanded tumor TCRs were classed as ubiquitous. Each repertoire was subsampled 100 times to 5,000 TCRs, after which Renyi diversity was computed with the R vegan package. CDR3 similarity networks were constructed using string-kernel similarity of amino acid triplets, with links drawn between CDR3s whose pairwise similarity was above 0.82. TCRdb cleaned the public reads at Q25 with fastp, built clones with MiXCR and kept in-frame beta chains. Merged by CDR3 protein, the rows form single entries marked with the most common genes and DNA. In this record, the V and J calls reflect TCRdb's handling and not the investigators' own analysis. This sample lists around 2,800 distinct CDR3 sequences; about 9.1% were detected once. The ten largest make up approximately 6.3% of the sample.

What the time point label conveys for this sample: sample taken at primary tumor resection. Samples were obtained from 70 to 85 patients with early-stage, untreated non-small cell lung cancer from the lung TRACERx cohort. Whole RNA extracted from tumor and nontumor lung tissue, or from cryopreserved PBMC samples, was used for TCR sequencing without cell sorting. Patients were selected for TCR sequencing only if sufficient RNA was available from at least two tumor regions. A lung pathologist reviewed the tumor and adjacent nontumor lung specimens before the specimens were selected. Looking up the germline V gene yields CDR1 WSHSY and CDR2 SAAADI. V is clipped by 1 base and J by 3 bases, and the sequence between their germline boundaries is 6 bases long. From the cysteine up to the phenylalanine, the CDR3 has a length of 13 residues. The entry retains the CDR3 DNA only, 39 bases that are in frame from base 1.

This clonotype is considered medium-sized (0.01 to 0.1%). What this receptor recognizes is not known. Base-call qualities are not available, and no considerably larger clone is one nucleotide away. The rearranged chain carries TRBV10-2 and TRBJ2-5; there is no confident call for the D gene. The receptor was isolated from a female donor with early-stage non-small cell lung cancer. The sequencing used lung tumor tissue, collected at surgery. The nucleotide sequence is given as TGCGCCAGCAGTGAGTGGGCAGAAGAGACCCAGTACTTC. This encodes CASSEWAEETQYF.